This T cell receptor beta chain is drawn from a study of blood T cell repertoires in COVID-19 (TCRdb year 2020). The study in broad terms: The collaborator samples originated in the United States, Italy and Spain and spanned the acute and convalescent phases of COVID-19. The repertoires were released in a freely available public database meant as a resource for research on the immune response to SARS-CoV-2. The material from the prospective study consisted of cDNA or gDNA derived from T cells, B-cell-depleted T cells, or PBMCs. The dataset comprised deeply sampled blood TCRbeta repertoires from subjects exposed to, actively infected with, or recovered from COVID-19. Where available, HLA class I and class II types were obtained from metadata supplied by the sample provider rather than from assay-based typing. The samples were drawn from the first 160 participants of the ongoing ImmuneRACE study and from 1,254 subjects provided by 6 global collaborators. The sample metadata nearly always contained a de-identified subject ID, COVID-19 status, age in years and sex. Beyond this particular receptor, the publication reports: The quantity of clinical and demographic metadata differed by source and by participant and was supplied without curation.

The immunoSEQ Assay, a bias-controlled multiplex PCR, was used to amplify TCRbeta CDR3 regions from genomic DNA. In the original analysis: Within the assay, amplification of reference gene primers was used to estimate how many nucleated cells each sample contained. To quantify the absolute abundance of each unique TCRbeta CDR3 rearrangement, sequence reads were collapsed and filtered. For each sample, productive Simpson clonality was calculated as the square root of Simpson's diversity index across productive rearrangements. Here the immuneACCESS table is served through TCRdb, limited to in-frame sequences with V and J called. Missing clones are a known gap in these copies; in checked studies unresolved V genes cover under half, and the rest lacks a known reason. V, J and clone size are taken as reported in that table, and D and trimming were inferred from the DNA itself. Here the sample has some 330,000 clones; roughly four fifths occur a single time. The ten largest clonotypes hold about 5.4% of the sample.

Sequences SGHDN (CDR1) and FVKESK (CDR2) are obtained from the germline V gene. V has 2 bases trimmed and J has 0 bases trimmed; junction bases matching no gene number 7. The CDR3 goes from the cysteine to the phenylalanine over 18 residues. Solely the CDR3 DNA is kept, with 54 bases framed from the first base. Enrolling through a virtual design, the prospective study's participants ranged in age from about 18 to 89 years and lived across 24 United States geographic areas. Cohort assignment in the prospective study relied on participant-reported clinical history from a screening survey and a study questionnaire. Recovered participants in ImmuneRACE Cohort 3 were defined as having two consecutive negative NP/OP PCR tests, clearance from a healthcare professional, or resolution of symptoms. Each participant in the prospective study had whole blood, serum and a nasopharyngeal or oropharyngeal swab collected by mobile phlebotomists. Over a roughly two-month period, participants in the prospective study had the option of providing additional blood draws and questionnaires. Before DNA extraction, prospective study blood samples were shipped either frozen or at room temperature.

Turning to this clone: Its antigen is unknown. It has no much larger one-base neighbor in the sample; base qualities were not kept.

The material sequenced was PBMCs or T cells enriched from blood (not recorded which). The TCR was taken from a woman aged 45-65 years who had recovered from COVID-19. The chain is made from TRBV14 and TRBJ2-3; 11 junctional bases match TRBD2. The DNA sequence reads TGTGCCAGCAGCCAAAAAAAAGGACTAGCGGGCAGCACAGATACGCAGTATTTT. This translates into CASSQKKGLAGSTDTQYF.